Following are 15 T cell receptor beta chains from one sample sequenced in a study of regulatory T cells in long-lasting Graves disease. TCR beta libraries were built with iRepertoire HTBI primers and Arm-PCR of CDR3 regions. A single record per CDR3 protein comes from TCRdb applying MiXCR to the multiplex PCR reads. The sample contains 400,000 to 500,000 distinct CDR3 sequences, about 15% of which appear only once. Time point noted: newly diagnosed GD, antithyroid drugs for less than 3 months. Construction of the TCR library relied on RNA isolated from PBMCs. These same data were also listed under a study on T cells in Graves' hyperthyroidism and ophthalmopathy.

The sequenced sample was peripheral blood mononuclear cells (PBMCs), obtained at new diagnosis, from a patient treated with antithyroid drugs. The source of these receptors is a woman in her 30s with Graves disease.

The sample holds a few counts of this clonotype. The chain combines TRBV25-1 with TRBJ2-1, with TRBD1 identical over 9 bases. The V gene end was trimmed by 4 bases and the J gene end by 7 bases; junction bases not matched to a gene: 8. Germline V gene sequence: CDR1 MGHDK, CDR2 SYGVNS. The CDR3 totals 15 residues. CDR3 protein: CASSVPGQGLNEQFF. CDR3 bases: TGTGCCAGCAGTGTACCGGGACAGGGTTTAAATGAGCAGTTCTTC. Using reference TRBV25-1 and TRBJ2-1 for the parts outside the CDR3, the full variable domain is EADIYQTPRYLVIGTGKKITLECSQTMGHDKMYWYQQDPGMELHLIHYSYGVNSTEKGDLSSESTVSRIRTEHFPLTLESARPSHTSQYLCASSVPGQGLNEQFFGPGTRLTVL.

In its sample, this clonotype was seen many times. The V gene is TRBV5-1, the J gene TRBJ2-1; 11 nucleotides line up with TRBD2. This CDR3 region has 17 residues. CDR1 and CDR2 (germline): SGHRS, YFSETQ. V was clipped by 0 bases and J by 7 bases; unmatched bases: 9. In nucleotides, the CDR3 is TGCGCCAGCAGCTTGGGGGTCCTGGCTAGCGGGAGGAATGAGCAGTTCTTC. Translated, it gives CASSLGVLASGRNEQFF.

This clonotype showed up just a few times. The chain recombines TRBV29-1 with TRBJ1-2; the match to TRBD1 covers 9 bases. J was trimmed by 8 bases and V by 6 bases; bases with no gene match: 10. Germline V gene lookup returns CDR1 SQVTM and CDR2 ANQGSEA. The CDR3 consists of 13 residues. The CDR3 region has the DNA TGCAGCGTGCTGACAGGGGGGGTGGAGGGCTACACCTTC. It is translated as CSVLTGGVEGYTF.

This clonotype has more than one count but fewer than ten. The genes are TRBV6-2 or TRBV6-3 and TRBJ1-2; D gene unclear. Germline CDR1 reads MNHEY; CDR2 reads SVGEGT. The ends were cut back, 2 bases at V and 8 bases at J, with 24 bases in the middle. The CDR3 has 17 amino acids. The DNA of the CDR3 is TGTGCCAGCAGTTACCTCGACACGTATACACCCCCGGGGGGCTACACCTTC. Translating it yields CASSYLDTYTPPGGYTF.

The rearrangement links TRBV24-1 to TRBJ1-2; D perhaps matches TRBD1 (5 bases). Germline values: CDR1 KGHDR, CDR2 SFDVKD. The germline V and J ends were trimmed by 10 bases and 2 bases, with 13 bases remaining between them. The CDR3 has 13 residues. The CDR3 sequence is CATRGGLNYGYTF. CDR3 nucleotide sequence: TGTGCCACAAGGGGAGGGCTGAACTATGGCTACACCTTC.

This clonotype was seen many times. The rearrangement uses TRBV10-3 and TRBJ2-1, with 8 bases aligning to TRBD1. Losses at the gene ends were 4 bases for V and 7 bases for J; bases not matched to a gene: 9. This CDR3 spans 15 amino acids. Germline V gene sequence: CDR1 ENHRY, CDR2 SYGVKD. The CDR3 DNA follows: TGTGCCATCAGTGCATCTGGGACAGGTACGAATGAGCAGTTCTTC. Its protein is CAISASGTGTNEQFF.

In this sample, this clonotype turned up many times. In nucleotides, the CDR3 is TGTGCCAGCAGTTTAGAGGAGTGGACAGGGGCATCAAATGAGCAGTTCTTC. It encodes CASSLEEWTGASNEQFF. J is TRBJ2-1 and V is TRBV28; 9 positions agree with TRBD1. The CDR3 runs 17 residues. CDR1 is MDHEN and CDR2 is SYDVKM in the germline V gene. The ends lost 2 bases at V and 7 bases at J; junction bases unmatched: 12. The full variable domain, rest sourced from reference TRBV28 and TRBJ2-1, is DVKVTQSSRYLVKRTGEKVFLECVQDMDHENMFWYRQDPGLGLRLIYFSYDVKMKEKGDIPEGYSVSREKKERFSLILESASTNQTSMYLCASSLEEWTGASNEQFFGPGTRLTVL.

This clonotype was picked up many times. The chain is built from TRBV6-6 and TRBJ2-3, with D hard to call. V lost 0 bases to trimming and J lost 3 bases, with 7 bases between them. CDR3 length: 14 amino acids. CDR1 is MNHNY and CDR2 is SVGAGI in the germline V gene (reference sequence). CDR3 in DNA: TGTGCCAGCAGTTACTCGCGGTTAACAGATACGCAGTATTTT. Translation: CASSYSRLTDTQYF.

This clonotype was seen repeatedly, ten times or more. This rearrangement joins TRBV5-1 to TRBJ1-1; a weak D match, TRBD1 (5 bases). Germline V lookup: CDR1 SGHRS, CDR2 YFSETQ. The CDR3 loop spans 15 amino acids. V was pared by 1 base and J by 1 base, with 11 bases between. The CDR3 protein is CASSLTGDQNTEAFF. In DNA, the CDR3 is TGCGCCAGCAGCTTGACAGGCGACCAGAACACTGAAGCTTTCTTT.

This clonotype was detected many times. The chain recombines TRBV6-2 or TRBV6-3 with TRBJ2-7; 12 bases align to TRBD2. With V trimmed by 5 bases and J by 3 bases, 5 bases remained unmatched. CDR3 length: 15 amino acids. Germline CDR1 and CDR2: MNHEY and SVGEGT. CDR3 nucleotides: TGTGCCAGCAGTATGGGACTAGCGGGTGACTACGAGCAGTACTTC. It encodes CASSMGLAGDYEQYF.

In this sample, this clonotype turned up a few times. The V gene is TRBV6-2 or TRBV6-3, the J gene TRBJ2-5; D is possibly TRBD2 (6 bases). Germline V gene lookup returns CDR1 MNHEY and CDR2 SVGEGT. The V end was cut by 8 bases, the J end by 5 bases, with 21 bases between. The CDR3 spans 15 residues. CDR3: CASGGLEGEGETQYF. In DNA, the CDR3 is TGTGCCAGCGGAGGGTTAGAGGGAGAAGGGGAGACCCAGTACTTC.

This clonotype was observed many times. The gene calls are TRBV24-1 and TRBJ2-5; D remains ambiguous. V was pared by 1 base and J by 1 base, with 0 bases between. In germline, CDR1 is KGHDR, CDR2 SFDVKD. The CDR3 is made up of 12 amino acids. CDR3 amino acids: CATSDFQETQYF. For the CDR3, the DNA is TGTGCCACCAGTGATTTCCAAGAGACCCAGTACTTC.

Many counts were recorded for this clonotype. The gene calls are TRBV28 and TRBJ1-5, with D perhaps matching TRBD1 (6 bases). This CDR3 contains 16 residues. V was pared by 10 bases and J by 0 bases, with 19 bases between. CDR1 is MDHEN and CDR2 is SYDVKM in the germline V gene. Here the CDR3 DNA reads TGTGCCACCCACGGTGCGGGGGACAATAGCAATCAGCCCCAGCATTTT. Translating it yields CATHGAGDNSNQPQHF.

The genes are TRBV5-6 and TRBJ1-2; 10 nucleotides agree with TRBD1. CDR3 length: 15 residues. V dropped 0 bases and J dropped 6; count of bases not matched to a gene: 5. Per germline, CDR1 SGHDT and CDR2 YYEEEE. As DNA, the CDR3 is TGTGCCAGCAGCTTGGGGAGAGGGACAGGGGATGGCTACACCTTC. Its translation: CASSLGRGTGDGYTF.

This clonotype was found many times. The CDR3 protein is CSARDIKDNQPQHF. In nucleotides, the CDR3 is TGCAGTGCTAGAGATATAAAAGACAATCAGCCCCAGCATTTT. The chain joins TRBV20-1 to TRBJ1-5; D gene ambiguous. Trimming left V 0 bases short and J 3 bases short, with 9 bases between. The CDR3 is 14 residues long. CDR1 and CDR2 from the germline V gene are DFQATT and SNEGSKA (reference sequence).